This paragraph reports one T cell receptor beta chain. What antigen it recognizes has not been identified. From the cysteine through the phenylalanine, the CDR3 covers 15 amino acids. DNA is not on record. According to the germline V gene, CDR1 reads SGHRS and CDR2 reads YFSETQ. Data came from an Illumina HiSeq 2000. TCR beta cDNA libraries were made by 5'RACE template switching that added a universal primer site and unique molecular identifiers. Synthesis of cDNA was primed from the TCR beta constant segment and was followed by two consecutive PCR amplification steps. As for how the authors treated the data: Reads were demultiplexed and grouped by UMI with MIGEC, and clonotypes were assembled and quantified with MiTCR. To remove erroneous sequences, TCR cDNA sequences were retained only when supported by two or more reads. The tcR package was used for downstream repertoire analysis, and clonotypes were matched across fractions by CDR3 nucleotide sequence plus V segment. VDJmatch was used to annotate antigen specificity against VDJdb, with one amino acid substitution in CDR3 permitted. Through TCRdb reprocessing, the reads give one entry per CDR3 protein sequence; DNA is omitted. The V and J calls here are based on TCRdb, not the publication. The sample table holds 550,000 or so distinct CDR3 sequences. The ten largest clonotypes hold approximately 3.5% of the sample.

The data were obtained in a study of T cells expressing NK-cell markers (dated by TCRdb to 2018 to 2020). Broadly, across the study: In sorted CD3+CD56+NKG2C+, CD3+CD56+NKG2C- and CD3+CD56-NKG2C+ T-cell subsets from 7 to 9 donors, TCR beta-chain repertoires were profiled. All eight donors whose samples were sequenced were randomly selected healthy volunteers, three of them men and five women. The libraries were sequenced on Illumina HiSeq 2000/2500, MiSeq or NextSeq, producing 2 x 150 bp reads. Among the eight sequenced donors, only one was HCMV-seronegative, while the other seven were HCMV-seropositive. Results the study describes overall, beyond this receptor: Those dominant clonotypes were again the most abundant among CD3+CD56-NKG2C+ cells in a few donors, at about 28.3-65%. In more than 5 donors, the dominant CD3+CD56+NKG2C+ clonotypes were found to rank among the top 10 CD8+ clonotypes and to make up about 1.0-7.5% of CD8+ T cells. Whether the expanded NKG2C-expressing T cell clones were specific for HCMV antigens remained unclear.

To determine HCMV serostatus, a commercial ELISA kit was used to detect HCMV-specific IgG in serum. Ficoll density gradient centrifugation was used to isolate peripheral blood mononuclear cells from blood. The rearrangement joined TRBV5-1 to TRBJ1-5; TCRdb's assignment of TRBD1 cannot be checked, as there is no DNA. The sample taken for sequencing was blood T cells: a sorted CD56 or NKG2C T cell subset, CD4+ or CD8+ T cells, or bulk PBMC T cells (not recorded which). This sequence originates from a man between 18 and 29 years old in good health. Donor details come from another sample of the same person, matched by shared clones. The CDR3 has the sequence CASSLGPGYNQPQHF.